This TCR beta chain derives from a study of cytomegalovirus exposure and HLA in healthy donors. Study findings and constraints: A previous analysis found most TCR beta V segments productive roughly 87% or roughly 30% of the time. In a later analysis, HLA-C alleles had the fewest associated TCRs, DRB1 alleles the most. Listed as cytomegalovirus-associated were roughly 180 TCR beta chains. Reportedly, a later analysis found an Asian-associated ancestry cluster had fewer N-insertions than the roughly 670-donor mean.

Concerning this clone itself: What it recognizes is unknown.

CDR1 and CDR2 from the germline V gene are SGHDT and YYEEEE. CDR3 length: 14 amino acids. The V end was cut by 2 bases, the J end by 5 bases, with 13 bases between. A multiplex PCR was run with 60 Vbeta primers and 13 Jbeta primers. Only in-frame clones appear in the TCRdb table, and some are missing; sequencing was by immunoSEQ multiplex PCR. The sample shows under 130,000 clones, around 75% of them seen only once. The chain uses TRBV5-6 and TRBJ1-1; the D gene is possibly TRBD1 (5 bases). Sequenced input: PBMCs. The sequence was obtained from a man aged 25 to 40 in good health and CMV-seronegative. This CDR3 reads CASSLLRGGTEAFF. Here the CDR3 DNA reads TGTGCCAGCAGCTTATTAAGGGGAGGTACTGAAGCTTTCTTT.